The clone carrying this T cell receptor beta chain showed up many times. Its antigen is as yet unknown. Time point denoted: patch test 2, 6 weeks after DPC sensitization. Treatment reported: therapeutic diphenylcyclopropenone sensitization with weekly scalp DPC. Blood was collected ahead of every patch test applied. Alopecia patients deemed DPC-suitable, aged 18 to 70, excluding pregnancy. The data were taken from a study of human T cells and chemical hapten exposure. Study as a whole: Patch testing placed 0.01% DPC on the upper back, with readings at 6 days.

The CDR3 runs to 13 residues. Germline V gene sequence: CDR1 MNHGY, CDR2 SVAAGI. V was shortened by 11 bases and J by 4 bases, with 17 bases between the two germline ends. TCRdb independently ran MiXCR on the RACE reads; one entry per CDR3 protein. The sample lists about 82,000 distinct CDR3 sequences, 8.5% to 12% seen once, with less than 6.5% in the top ten. Study-wide results and limits: Among expanded TCRs, significantly more large CDR3 similarity clusters formed than among controls.

This chain links TRBV6-9 with TRBJ1-2, with D possibly TRBD1 on 5 matching bases. This sequence originates from a woman aged 45-65 years with alopecia areata. Some clones in this sample may be carry-over from other donors' samples. Here the sequenced sample was whole blood, taken in connection with sensitization to the hapten diphenylcyclopropenone (DPC). CDR3: CAELGPTFYGYTF. DNA for the CDR3: TGTGCCGAATTGGGACCCACATTCTATGGCTACACCTTC.